The sequence of this T cell receptor (beta chain) was determined in a study of blood T cell repertoires in COVID-19. Study information: Samples representing acute and convalescent COVID-19 were sourced from the United States, Italy and Spain. PBMCs, B-cell-depleted T cells, or T cells were the source of the cDNA or gDNA that made up the material.

The CDR3 is 15 amino acids. Germline CDR1 is MNHNY and CDR2 is SVGAGI (reference sequence). V was pared by 7 bases and J by 0 bases, with 12 bases between. In the authors' methods: Reference gene primer amplification gave nucleated cell count estimates. Some clones are missing from TCRdb's copy, which holds only in-frame ones; the method was immunoSEQ multiplex PCR. V, J and clone size were drawn from that table, and D and trimming were deduced from the DNA. The sample lists approximately 290,000 clones; around nine tenths were seen once. The rearrangement links TRBV6-6 to TRBJ1-4; D remains ambiguous. Material: peripheral blood. The clonotype originates from a man aged 30 to 45 with acute or convalescent COVID-19. The CDR3 loop is CASNPLVATNEKLFF. The CDR3 DNA follows: TGTGCCAGCAATCCTTTAGTGGCAACTAATGAAAAACTGTTTTTT.